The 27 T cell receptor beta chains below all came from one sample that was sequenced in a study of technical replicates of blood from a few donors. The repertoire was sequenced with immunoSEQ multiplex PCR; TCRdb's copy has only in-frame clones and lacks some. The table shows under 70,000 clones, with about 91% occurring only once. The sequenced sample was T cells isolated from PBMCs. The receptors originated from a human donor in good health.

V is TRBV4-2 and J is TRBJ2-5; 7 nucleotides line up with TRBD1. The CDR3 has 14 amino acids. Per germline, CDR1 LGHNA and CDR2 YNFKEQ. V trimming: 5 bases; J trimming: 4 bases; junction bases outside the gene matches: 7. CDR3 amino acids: CASSSQGVGETQYF. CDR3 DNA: TGTGCCAGCAGCTCCCAGGGGGTAGGAGAGACCCAGTACTTC.

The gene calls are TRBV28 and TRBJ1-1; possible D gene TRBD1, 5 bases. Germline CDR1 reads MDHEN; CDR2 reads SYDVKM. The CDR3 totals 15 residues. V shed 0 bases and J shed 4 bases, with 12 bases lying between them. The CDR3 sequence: CASSLWGLWSTEAFF. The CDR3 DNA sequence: TGTGCCAGCAGTTTATGGGGGCTGTGGAGCACTGAAGCTTTCTTT.

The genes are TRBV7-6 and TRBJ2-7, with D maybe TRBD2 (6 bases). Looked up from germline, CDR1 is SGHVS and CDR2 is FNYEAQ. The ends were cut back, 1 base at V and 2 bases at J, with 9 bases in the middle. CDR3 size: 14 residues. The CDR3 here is CASSLGRATYEQYF. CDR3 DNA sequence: TGTGCCAGCAGCTTAGGGAGGGCCACCTACGAGCAGTACTTC.

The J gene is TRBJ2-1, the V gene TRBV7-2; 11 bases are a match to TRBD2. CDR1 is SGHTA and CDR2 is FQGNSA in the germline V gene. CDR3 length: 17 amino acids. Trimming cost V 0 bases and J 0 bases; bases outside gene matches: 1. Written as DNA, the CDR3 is TGTGCCAGCAGCTTAGCTACTAGCGGGGGCTCCTACAATGAGCAGTTCTTC. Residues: CASSLATSGGSYNEQFF.

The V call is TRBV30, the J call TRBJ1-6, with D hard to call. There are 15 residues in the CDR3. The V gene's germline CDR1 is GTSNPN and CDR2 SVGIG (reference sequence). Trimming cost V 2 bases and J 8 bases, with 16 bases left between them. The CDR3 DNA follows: TGTGCCTGGAGTCTTGACCCTAGAGAGGATTCACCCCTCCACTTT. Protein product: CAWSLDPREDSPLHF.

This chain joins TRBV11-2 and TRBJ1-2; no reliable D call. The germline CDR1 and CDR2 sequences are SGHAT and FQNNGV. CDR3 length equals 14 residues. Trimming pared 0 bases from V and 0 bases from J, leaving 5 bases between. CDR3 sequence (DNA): TGTGCCAGCAGCTTAGACAGTACTAACTATGGCTACACCTTC. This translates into CASSLDSTNYGYTF.

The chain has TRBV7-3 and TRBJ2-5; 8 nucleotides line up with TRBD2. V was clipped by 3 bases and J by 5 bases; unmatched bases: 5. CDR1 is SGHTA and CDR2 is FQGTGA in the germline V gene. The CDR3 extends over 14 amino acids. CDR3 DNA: TGTGCCAGCAGCTTCGGAGCGGGGGACGAGACCCAGTACTTC. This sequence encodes CASSFGAGDETQYF.

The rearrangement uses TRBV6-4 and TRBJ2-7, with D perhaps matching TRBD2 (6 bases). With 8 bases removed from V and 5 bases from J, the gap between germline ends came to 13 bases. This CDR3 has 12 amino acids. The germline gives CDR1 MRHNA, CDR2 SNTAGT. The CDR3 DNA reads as TGTGCCAGCGAGCCGACGGGGGACGAGCAGTACTTC. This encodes CASEPTGDEQYF.

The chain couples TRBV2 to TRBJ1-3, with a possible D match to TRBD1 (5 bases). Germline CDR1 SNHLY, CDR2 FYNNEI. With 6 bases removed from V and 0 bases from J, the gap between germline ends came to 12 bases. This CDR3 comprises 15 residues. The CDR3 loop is CASSRDSSSGNTIYF. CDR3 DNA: TGTGCCAGCAGCCGAGACAGCTCCTCTGGAAACACCATATATTTT.

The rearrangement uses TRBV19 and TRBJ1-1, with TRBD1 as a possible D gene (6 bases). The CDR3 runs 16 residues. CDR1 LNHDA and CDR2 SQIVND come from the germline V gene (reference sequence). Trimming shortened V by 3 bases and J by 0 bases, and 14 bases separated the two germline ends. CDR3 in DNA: TGTGCCAGTAGTATTTTCCCGACAGGATTGAACACTGAAGCTTTCTTT. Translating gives CASSIFPTGLNTEAFF.

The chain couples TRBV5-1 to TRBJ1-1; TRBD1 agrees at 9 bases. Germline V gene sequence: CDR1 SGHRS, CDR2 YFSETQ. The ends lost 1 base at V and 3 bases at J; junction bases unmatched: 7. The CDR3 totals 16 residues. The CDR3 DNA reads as TGCGCCAGCAGCTTGATCCCGGACAGGGGTGACACTGAAGCTTTCTTT. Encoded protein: CASSLIPDRGDTEAFF.

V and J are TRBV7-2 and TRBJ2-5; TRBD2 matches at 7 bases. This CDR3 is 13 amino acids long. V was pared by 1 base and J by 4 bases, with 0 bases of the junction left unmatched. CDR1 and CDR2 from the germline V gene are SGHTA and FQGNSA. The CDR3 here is CASSLGGGETQYF. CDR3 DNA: TGTGCCAGCAGCTTAGGGGGGGGAGAGACCCAGTACTTC. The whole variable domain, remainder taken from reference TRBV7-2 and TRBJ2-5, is GAGVSQSPSNKVTEKGKDVELRCDPISGHTALYWYRQSLGQGLEFLIYFQGNSAPDKSGLPSDRFSAERTGGSVSTLTIQRTQQEDSAVYLCASSLGGGETQYFGPGTRLLVL.

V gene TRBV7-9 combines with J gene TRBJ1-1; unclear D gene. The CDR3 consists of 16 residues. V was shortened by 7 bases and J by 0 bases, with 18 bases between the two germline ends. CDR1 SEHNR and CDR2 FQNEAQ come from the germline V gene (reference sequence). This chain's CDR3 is CASTVIRQVMNTEAFF. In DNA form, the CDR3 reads TGTGCCAGCACTGTTATCCGGCAGGTCATGAACACTGAAGCTTTCTTT. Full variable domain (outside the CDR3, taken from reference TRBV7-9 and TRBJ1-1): DTGVSQNPRHKITKRGQNVTFRCDPISEHNRLYWYRQTLGQGPEFLTYFQNEAQLEKSRLLSDRFSAERPKGSFSTLEIQRTEQGDSAMYLCASTVIRQVMNTEAFFGQGTRLTVV.

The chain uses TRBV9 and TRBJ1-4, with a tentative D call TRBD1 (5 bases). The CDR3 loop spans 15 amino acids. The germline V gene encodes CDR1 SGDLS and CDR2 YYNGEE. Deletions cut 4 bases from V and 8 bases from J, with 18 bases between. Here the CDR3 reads CASSSSAGSGEKLFF. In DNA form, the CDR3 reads TGTGCCAGCAGCTCCTCCGCAGGGTCTGGGGAAAAACTGTTTTTT.

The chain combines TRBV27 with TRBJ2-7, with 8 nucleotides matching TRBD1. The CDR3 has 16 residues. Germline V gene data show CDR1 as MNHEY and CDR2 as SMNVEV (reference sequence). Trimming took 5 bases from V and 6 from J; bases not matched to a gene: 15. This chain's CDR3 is CASSTGYGTGLAEQYF. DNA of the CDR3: TGTGCCAGCAGTACCGGCTACGGGACAGGCCTCGCCGAGCAGTACTTC.

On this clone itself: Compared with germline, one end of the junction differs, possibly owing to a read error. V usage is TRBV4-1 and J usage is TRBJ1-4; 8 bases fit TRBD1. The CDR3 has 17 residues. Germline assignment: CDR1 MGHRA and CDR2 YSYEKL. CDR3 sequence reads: CASSQKKQGEMGEKLLF. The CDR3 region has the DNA TGCGCCAGCAGCCAAAAGAAACAGGGGGAAATGGGTGAAAAACTGCTTTTT.

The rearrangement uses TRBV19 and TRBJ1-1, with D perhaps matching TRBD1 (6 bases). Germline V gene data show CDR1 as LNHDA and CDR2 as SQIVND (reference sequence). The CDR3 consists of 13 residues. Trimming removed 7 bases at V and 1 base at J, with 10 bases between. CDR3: CASNDRRNTEAFF. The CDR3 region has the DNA TGTGCCAGTAACGACAGGAGGAACACTGAAGCTTTCTTT. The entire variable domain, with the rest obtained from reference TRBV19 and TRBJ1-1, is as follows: DGGITQSPKYLFRKEGQNVTLSCEQNLNHDAMYWYRQDPGQGLRLIYYSQIVNDFQKGDIAEGYSVSREKKESFPLTVTSAQKNPTAFYLCASNDRRNTEAFFGQGTRLTVV.

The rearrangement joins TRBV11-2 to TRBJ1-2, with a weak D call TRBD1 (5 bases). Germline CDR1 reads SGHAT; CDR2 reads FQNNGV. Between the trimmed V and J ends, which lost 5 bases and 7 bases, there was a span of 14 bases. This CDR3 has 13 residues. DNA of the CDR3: TGTGCCAGCAGCCCGGGACTCGTCGTTGGCTACACCTTC. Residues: CASSPGLVVGYTF.

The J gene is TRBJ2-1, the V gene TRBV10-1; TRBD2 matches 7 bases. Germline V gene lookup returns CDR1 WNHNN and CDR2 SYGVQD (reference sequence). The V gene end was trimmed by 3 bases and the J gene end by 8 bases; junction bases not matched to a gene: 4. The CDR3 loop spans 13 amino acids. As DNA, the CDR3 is TGCGCCAGCAGTGAAGAAGGGAGGGATGAGCAGTTCTTC. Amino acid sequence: CASSEEGRDEQFF.

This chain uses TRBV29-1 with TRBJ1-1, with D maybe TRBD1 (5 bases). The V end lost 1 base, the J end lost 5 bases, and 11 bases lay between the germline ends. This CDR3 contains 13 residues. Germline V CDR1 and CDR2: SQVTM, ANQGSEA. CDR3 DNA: TGCAGCGTTGAAGGCAGGGTTAGGACTGAAGCTTTCTTT. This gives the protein CSVEGRVRTEAFF.

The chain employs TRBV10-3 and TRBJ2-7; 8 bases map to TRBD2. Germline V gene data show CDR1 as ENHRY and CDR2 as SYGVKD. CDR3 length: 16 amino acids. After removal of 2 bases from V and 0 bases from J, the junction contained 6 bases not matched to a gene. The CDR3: CAISEPTSVSSYEQYF. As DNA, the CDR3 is TGTGCCATCAGTGAGCCGACTAGCGTGAGCTCCTACGAGCAGTACTTC.

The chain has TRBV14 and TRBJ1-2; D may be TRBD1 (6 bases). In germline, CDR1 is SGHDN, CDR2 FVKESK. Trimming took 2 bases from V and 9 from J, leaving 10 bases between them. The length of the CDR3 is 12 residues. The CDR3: CASSQTGGRYTF. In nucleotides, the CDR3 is TGTGCCAGCAGCCAAACGGGGGGGCGCTACACCTTC. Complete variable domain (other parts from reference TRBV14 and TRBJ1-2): EAGVTQFPSHSVIEKGQTVTLRCDPISGHDNLYWYRRVMGKEIKFLLHFVKESKQDESGMPNNRFLAERTGGTYSTLKVQPAELEDSGVYFCASSQTGGRYTFGSGTRLTVV.

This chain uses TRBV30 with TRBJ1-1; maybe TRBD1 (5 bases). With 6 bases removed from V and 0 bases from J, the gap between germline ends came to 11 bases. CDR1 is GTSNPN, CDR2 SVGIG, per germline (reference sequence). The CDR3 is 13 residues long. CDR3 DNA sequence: TGTGCCTGTCGGACATTCATGAACACTGAAGCTTTCTTT. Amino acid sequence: CACRTFMNTEAFF.

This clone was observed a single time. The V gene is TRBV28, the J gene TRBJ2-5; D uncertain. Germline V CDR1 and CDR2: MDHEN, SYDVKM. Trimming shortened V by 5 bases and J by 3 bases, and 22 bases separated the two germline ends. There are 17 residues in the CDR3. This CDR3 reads CASSQFNYPPPKETQYF. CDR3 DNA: TGTGCCAGCAGTCAGTTCAATTACCCGCCGCCGAAAGAGACCCAGTACTTC.

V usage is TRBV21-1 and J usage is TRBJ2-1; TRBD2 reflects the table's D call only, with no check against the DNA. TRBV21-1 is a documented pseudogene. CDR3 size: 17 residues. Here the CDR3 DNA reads TGTGCCAGCAGCGCGTACGGACAGGTAGCGGGAACCCATGAGCAGTTCTTC. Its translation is CASSAYGQVAGTHEQFF.

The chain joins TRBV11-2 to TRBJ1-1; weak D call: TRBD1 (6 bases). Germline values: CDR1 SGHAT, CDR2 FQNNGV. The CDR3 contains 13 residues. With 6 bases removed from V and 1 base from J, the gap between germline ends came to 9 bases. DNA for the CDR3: TGTGCCAGCAGTTCGACAGGGAACACTGAAGCTTTCTTT. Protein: CASSSTGNTEAFF.

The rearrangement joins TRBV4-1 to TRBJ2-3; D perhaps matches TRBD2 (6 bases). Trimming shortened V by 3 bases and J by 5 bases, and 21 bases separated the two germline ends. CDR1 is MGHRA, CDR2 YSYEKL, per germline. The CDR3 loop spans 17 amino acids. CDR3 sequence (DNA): TGCGCCAGCAGCCAGGCGGAAGGGCGGGAAGTAGTAGATACGCAGTATTTT. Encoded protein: CASSQAEGREVVDTQYF.